Given below is one TCR beta chain in context. Its antigen specificity is not known. Base-call qualities are not available, and no considerably larger clone is one nucleotide away. Genomic DNA was extracted from FACS-sorted cells, and TCRbeta chains were sequenced through the commercial immunoSEQ service. Regarding the original processing steps: The repertoire data were analyzed using ImmunoSEQ Analyzer software v3.0 and R v3.5.1. Only productive rearrangements were analyzed, because sequences with stop codons or out-of-frame rearrangements were removed. The sequencing provider supplied the metrics for Simpson diversity, Shannon entropy, CDR3 length and nucleotide addition. Based on frequency, clonotypes were placed into dominant, sub-dominant, low or lowest abundance groups, and clonotypes under 0.1% were left out of most analyses. A CDR3 amino acid clonotype was called public when found in at least two subjects at a cumulative frequency of at least 0.5%. TCRdb stores this immuneACCESS table with in-frame sequences only. Part of the clones is absent; in the studies checked, under half of the shortfall reflects unresolved V genes, and no reason is known for the rest. The D gene and trimming were derived from the DNA, and the V and J assignments and clone size from that table. This sample has some 40,000 clones in its table, and 87% of those were observed once. Jointly, the top ten make up roughly 0.46% of the sample.

The time point label, as the study defines it: naive CD8 control sorted from an acute-time-point sample. Enrolled in the Montreal Hepatitis C Cohort (HEPCO) in Canada, the donors were people who inject drugs, and these donors were followed every 3 months. Acute primary HCV infection was defined by a positive HCV RNA or antibody test following a negative test within the previous 24 weeks. Cells were surface stained with CD3, CD8 and CD45RO antibodies, and an aqua fixable dye was used to exclude dead cells. Several subjects who developed chronic infection, defined as HCV RNA positivity at 24 weeks, were also included in the cohort. Once thawed from cryostorage, peripheral blood mononuclear cells underwent negative selection via the MACS CD8+ T cell Isolation Kit to obtain CD8+ T cells. Sorting of the cells was done on a BD FACSAria II cell sorter. CDR1 and CDR2, looked up from the germline V gene (reference sequence), are SEHNR and FQNEAQ. For this chain, trimming is 1 base at the V end and 2 bases at the J end, and the number of junction bases without a gene match is 5. The CDR3 contains 15 residues, cysteine and phenylalanine counted. Only the CDR3 DNA is retained, 45 bases long and in frame from the first base.

These data are taken from a study of CD8 T cells in acute hepatitis C reinfection (dated by TCRdb to the early 2020s). At the level of the whole study: This study examined the TCRbeta repertoire of CD8+ T cells that recognize the HCV NS3-1073 epitope, both during acute infection and after viral clearance. Paired acute and follow-up samples were contributed by four spontaneous resolvers.

General conclusions and limits of the study: Diversity in the NS3-1073 specific repertoires was high, and no significant differences in diversity emerged among acute resolver, follow-up resolver and acute chronic samples. Few CDR3 sequences were shared with other epitopes, and differences in sequencing approaches may have limited exact matching. Because bulk sequencing covered only the TCRbeta chain, the alphabeta pairing of the public clonotypes could not be determined. No follow-up repertoires were available for chronically infected subjects, since NS3-1073 specific cells were too rare to be sorted. Preferential use of the TRBV04 and TRBV06 gene families was observed in all groups, and this preferential usage was not explained by overrepresentation in the naive pool. About a dozen public clonotypes were found regardless of outcome; one public clonotype used V04-02/J02-02.

The TCR comes from a man between 25 and 39 years old with chronic hepatitis C. The sequence links TRBV7-9 to TRBJ2-7, and TRBD1 aligns with 7 junction nucleotides. Sequencing was performed on naive CD8+ T cells from PBMCs. This specimen's cell subset or site label, interpreted: sorted total naive CD45RO-negative CD8+ T cells. The DNA is TGTGCCAGCAGCTTAGTGACCGGGACAGCCTACGAGCAGTACTTC. Its translation reads: CASSLVTGTAYEQYF.